This T cell receptor (beta chain) appears in the sequencing data of a study of T cell responses to AZD1222 COVID-19 vaccine. Study-wide results and caveats: At baseline, seropositivity was found in only a handful of AZD1222 recipients. Recipients of two AZD1222 doses showed rising Spike-specific TCR breadth and depth.

Germline V gene lookup returns CDR1 LNHDA and CDR2 SQIVND (reference sequence). Trimming removed 4 bases at V and 0 bases at J, with 13 bases between. The CDR3 extends over 16 amino acids. Method: immunoSEQ multiplex PCR; TCRdb's copy keeps in-frame clones and lacks some. The sample carries around 140,000 clones, around 90% recorded once. In the case of this clone: Its antigen is not known.

The rearrangement uses TRBV19 and TRBJ2-1; D may be TRBD1 (5 bases). The sample consisted of peripheral blood, taken 28 days after the second AZD1222 dose. This TCR derives from an adult who received the AZD1222 COVID-19 vaccine. DNA of the CDR3: TGTGCCAGTAGTAAAGTCGGACAAACCTCCTACAATGAGCAGTTCTTC. It codes for CASSKVGQTSYNEQFF. Together with reference TRBV19 and TRBJ2-1, the CDR3 gives the full variable domain: DGGITQSPKYLFRKEGQNVTLSCEQNLNHDAMYWYRQDPGQGLRLIYYSQIVNDFQKGDIAEGYSVSREKKESFPLTVTSAQKNPTAFYLCASSKVGQTSYNEQFFGPGTRLTVL.